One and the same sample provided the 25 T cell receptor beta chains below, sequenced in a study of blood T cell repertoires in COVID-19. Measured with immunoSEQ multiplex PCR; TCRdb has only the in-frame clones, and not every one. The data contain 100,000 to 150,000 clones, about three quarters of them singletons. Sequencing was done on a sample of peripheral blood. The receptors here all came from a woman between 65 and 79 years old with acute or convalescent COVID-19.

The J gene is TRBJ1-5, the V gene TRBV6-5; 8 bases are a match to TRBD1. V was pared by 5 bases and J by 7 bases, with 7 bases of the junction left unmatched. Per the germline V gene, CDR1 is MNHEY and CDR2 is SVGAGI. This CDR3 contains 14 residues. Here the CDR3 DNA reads TGTGCCAGCAGTCTACAGGGGGTTAGGCAGCCCCAGCATTTT. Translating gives CASSLQGVRQPQHF.

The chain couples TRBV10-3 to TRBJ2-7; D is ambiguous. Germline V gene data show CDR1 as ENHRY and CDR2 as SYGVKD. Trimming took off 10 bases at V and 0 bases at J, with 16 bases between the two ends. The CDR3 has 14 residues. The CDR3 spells CASRDERSSYEQYF. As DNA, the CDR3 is TGTGCCAGCAGAGATGAACGGAGCTCCTACGAGCAGTACTTC.

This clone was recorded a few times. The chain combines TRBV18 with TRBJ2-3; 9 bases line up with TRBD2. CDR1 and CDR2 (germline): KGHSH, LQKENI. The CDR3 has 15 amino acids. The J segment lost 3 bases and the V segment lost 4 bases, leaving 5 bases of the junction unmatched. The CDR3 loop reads CASSRRGGLTDTQYF. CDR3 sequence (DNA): TGTGCCAGCTCACGGCGGGGGGGCCTGACAGATACGCAGTATTTT. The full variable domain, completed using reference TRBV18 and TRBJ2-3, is NAGVMQNPRHLVRRRGQEARLRCSPMKGHSHVYWYRQLPEEGLKFMVYLQKENIIDESGMPKERFSAEFPKEGPSILRIQQVVRGDSAAYFCASSRRGGLTDTQYFGPGTRLTVL.

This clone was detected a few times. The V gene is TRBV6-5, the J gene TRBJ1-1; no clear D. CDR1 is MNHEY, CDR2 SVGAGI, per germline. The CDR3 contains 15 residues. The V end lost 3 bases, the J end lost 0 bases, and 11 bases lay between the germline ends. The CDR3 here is CASSYTPTVNTEAFF. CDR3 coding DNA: TGTGCCAGCAGTTATACTCCTACAGTGAACACTGAAGCTTTCTTT.

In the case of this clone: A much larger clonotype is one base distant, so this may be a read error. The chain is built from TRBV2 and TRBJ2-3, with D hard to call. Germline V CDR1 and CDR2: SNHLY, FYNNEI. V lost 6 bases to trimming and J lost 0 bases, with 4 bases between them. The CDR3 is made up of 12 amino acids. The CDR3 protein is CASSPSTDTQYF. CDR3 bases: TGTGCCAGCAGCCCGAGCACAGATACGCAGTATTTT.

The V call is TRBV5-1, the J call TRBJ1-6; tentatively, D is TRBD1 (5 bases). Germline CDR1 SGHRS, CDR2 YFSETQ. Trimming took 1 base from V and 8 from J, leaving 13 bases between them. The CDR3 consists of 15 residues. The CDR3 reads CASSLSGGADSPLHF. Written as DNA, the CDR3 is TGCGCCAGCAGCTTGTCGGGGGGTGCGGATTCACCCCTCCACTTT.

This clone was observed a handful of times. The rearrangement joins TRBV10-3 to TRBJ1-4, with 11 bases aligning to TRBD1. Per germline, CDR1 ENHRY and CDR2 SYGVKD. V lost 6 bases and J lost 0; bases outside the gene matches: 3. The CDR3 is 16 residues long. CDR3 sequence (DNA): TGTGCCATCAGCGGGACAGGGGGTGCAACTAATGAAAAACTGTTTTTT. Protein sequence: CAISGTGGATNEKLFF.

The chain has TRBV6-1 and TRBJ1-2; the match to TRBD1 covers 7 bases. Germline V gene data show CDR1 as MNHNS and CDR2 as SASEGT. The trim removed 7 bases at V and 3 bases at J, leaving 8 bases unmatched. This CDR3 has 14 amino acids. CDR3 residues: CASTPMGTDYGYTF. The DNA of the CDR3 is TGTGCCAGCACCCCGATGGGGACAGACTATGGCTACACCTTC.

The chain's CDR3 is CASSSPGLGTGELFF. The CDR3 nucleotides are TGTGCCAGCAGCTCGCCCGGACTAGGCACCGGGGAGCTGTTTTTT. This chain joins TRBV7-9 and TRBJ2-2, with 7 bases fitting TRBD2. The CDR3 covers 15 residues. V shed 4 bases, J shed 4 bases, and the junction held 6 bases outside the gene matches. Germline CDR1 and CDR2: SEHNR and FQNEAQ (reference sequence).

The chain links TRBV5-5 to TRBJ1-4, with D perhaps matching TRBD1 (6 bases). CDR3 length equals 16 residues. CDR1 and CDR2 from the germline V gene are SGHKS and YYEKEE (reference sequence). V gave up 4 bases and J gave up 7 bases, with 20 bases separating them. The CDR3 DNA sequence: TGTGCCAGCAGCAAGGGGGGGGGACCCCTTAGTGAAAAACTGTTTTTT. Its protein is CASSKGGGPLSEKLFF.

The CDR3 here is CASRRPGTDNEKLFF. The CDR3 DNA is TGTGCCAGTCGTCGACCCGGGACAGATAATGAAAAACTGTTTTTT. The chain uses TRBV6-5 and TRBJ1-4; 7 positions agree with TRBD1. The V gene end was trimmed by 9 bases and the J gene end by 4 bases; junction bases not matched to a gene: 11. The CDR3 is made up of 15 amino acids. Germline V lookup: CDR1 MNHEY, CDR2 SVGAGI.

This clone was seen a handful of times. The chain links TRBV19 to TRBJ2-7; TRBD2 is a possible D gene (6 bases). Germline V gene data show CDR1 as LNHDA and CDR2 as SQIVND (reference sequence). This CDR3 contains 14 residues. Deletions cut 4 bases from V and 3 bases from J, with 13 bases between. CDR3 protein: CASSRGVRNYEQYF. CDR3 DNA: TGTGCCAGTAGTAGGGGGGTCAGGAACTACGAGCAGTACTTC.

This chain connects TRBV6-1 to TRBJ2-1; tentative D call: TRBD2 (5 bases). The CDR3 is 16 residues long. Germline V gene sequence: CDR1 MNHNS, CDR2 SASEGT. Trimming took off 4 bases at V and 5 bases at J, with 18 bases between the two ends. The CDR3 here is CASSGFRGKDHNEQFF. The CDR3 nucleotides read TGTGCCAGCAGTGGATTCCGGGGTAAGGACCACAATGAGCAGTTCTTC.

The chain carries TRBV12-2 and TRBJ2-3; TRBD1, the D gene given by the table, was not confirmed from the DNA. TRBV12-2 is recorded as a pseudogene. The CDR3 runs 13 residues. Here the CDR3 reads CASRLAIPDTQYF. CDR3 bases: TGTGCAAGTCGCTTGGCCATACCAGATACGCAGTATTTT.

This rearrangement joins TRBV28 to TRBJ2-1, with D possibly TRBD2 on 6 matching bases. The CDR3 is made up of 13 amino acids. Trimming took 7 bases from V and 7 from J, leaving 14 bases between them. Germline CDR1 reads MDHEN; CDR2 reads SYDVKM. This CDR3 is CASMAGSRNEQFF. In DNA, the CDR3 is TGTGCCAGCATGGCGGGATCTAGGAATGAGCAGTTCTTC.

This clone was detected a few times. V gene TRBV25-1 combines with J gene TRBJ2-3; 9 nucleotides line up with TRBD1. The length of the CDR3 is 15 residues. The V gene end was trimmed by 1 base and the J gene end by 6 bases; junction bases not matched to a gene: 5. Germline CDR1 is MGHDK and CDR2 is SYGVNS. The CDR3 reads CASSEWGTGRDTQYF. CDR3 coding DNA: TGTGCCAGCAGTGAATGGGGGACAGGGCGGGATACGCAGTATTTT.

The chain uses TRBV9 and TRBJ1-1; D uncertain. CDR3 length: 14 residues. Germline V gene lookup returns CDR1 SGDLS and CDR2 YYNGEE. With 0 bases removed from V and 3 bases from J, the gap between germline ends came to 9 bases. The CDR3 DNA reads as TGTGCCAGCAGCGTAGGTCGGTCCGACACTGAAGCTTTCTTT. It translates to CASSVGRSDTEAFF.

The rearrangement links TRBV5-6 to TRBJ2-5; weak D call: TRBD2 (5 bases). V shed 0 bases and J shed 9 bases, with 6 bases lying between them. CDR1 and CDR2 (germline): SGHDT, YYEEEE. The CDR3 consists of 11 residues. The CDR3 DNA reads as TGTGCCAGCAGCTTGGGGAGGTCCCAGTACTTC. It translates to CASSLGRSQYF.

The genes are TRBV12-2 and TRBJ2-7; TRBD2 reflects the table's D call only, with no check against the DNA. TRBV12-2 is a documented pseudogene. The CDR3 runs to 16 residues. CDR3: CASRSGGTSGTYEQYF. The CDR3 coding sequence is TGTGCAAGTCGCTCGGGTGGGACTAGCGGGACCTACGAGCAGTACTTC.

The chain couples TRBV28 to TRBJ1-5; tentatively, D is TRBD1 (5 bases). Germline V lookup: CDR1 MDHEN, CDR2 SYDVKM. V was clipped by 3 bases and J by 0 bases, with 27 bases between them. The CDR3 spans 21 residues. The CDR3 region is CASSFLPSAGRPAYSNQPQHF. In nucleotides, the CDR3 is TGTGCCAGCAGTTTCCTTCCCTCCGCGGGACGACCGGCATATAGCAATCAGCCCCAGCATTTT. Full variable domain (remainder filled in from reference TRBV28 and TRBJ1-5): DVKVTQSSRYLVKRTGEKVFLECVQDMDHENMFWYRQDPGLGLRLIYFSYDVKMKEKGDIPEGYSVSREKKERFSLILESASTNQTSMYLCASSFLPSAGRPAYSNQPQHFGDGTRLSIL.

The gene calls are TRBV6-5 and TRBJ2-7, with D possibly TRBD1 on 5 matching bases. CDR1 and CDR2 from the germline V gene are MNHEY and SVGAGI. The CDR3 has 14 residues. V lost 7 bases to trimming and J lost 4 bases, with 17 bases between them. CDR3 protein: CASKVSGSGYEQYF. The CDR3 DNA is TGTGCCAGCAAAGTCTCAGGGTCAGGTTACGAGCAGTACTTC.

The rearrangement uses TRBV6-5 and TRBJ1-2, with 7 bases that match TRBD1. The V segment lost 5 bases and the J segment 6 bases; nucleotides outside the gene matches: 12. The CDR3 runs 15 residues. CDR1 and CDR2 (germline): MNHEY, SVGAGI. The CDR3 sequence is CASSRTGPTTHGYTF. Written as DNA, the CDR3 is TGTGCCAGCAGTAGGACAGGCCCTACGACTCATGGCTACACCTTC.

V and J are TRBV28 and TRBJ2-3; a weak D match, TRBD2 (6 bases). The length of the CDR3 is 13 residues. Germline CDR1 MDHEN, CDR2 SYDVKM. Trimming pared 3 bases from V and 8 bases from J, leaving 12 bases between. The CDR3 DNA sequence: TGTGCCAGCAGTTTGGGTCGGGAGATTACGCAGTATTTT. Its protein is CASSLGREITQYF.

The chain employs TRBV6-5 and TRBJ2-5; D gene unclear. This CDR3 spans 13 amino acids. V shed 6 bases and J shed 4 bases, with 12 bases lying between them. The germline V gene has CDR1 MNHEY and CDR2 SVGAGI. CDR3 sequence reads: CASSVSGLETQYF. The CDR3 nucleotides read TGTGCCAGCAGCGTCAGTGGCCTAGAGACCCAGTACTTC.

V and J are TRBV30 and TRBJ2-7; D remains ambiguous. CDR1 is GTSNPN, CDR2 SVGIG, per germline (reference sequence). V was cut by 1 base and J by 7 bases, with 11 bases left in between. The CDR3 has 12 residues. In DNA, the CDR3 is TGTGCCTGGAGTGCAGACATATGGGAGCAGTACTTC. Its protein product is CAWSADIWEQYF.